This TCR beta chain was recorded in a study of cytomegalovirus exposure and HLA in healthy donors. Background on the study: Of several hundred genotyped donors, 81% clustered with self-reported Caucasian donors. General study points: Presence/absence analyses took donor sequencing depth as roughly uniform. TCR beta chain V- and J-gene trimming was linked, in a later analysis, to a missense variant in DCLRE1C. Indistinguishable V segments, including TRBV6-2 and TRBV6-3, were excluded.

A note on this clone: Antigen specificity is unknown.

The primer mix had 60 Vbeta and 13 Jbeta primers. The assay was immunoSEQ multiplex PCR, and TCRdb's table has in-frame clones only and misses some. The table includes about 200,000 clones, approximately 90% detected once. CDR3 length equals 17 residues. The germline V gene encodes CDR1 SGHRS and CDR2 YFSETQ. V lost 4 bases, J lost 2 bases, and 8 bases stayed unmatched. Input material: PBMCs. V is TRBV5-1 and J is TRBJ2-2; 10 bases are shared with TRBD2. This TCR derives from a boy between 2 and 10 years old in good health and CMV-seronegative. CDR3 loop: CASSPFGLAENTGELFF. In DNA form, the CDR3 reads TGCGCCAGCAGCCCATTCGGACTAGCGGAAAACACCGGGGAGCTGTTTTTT.